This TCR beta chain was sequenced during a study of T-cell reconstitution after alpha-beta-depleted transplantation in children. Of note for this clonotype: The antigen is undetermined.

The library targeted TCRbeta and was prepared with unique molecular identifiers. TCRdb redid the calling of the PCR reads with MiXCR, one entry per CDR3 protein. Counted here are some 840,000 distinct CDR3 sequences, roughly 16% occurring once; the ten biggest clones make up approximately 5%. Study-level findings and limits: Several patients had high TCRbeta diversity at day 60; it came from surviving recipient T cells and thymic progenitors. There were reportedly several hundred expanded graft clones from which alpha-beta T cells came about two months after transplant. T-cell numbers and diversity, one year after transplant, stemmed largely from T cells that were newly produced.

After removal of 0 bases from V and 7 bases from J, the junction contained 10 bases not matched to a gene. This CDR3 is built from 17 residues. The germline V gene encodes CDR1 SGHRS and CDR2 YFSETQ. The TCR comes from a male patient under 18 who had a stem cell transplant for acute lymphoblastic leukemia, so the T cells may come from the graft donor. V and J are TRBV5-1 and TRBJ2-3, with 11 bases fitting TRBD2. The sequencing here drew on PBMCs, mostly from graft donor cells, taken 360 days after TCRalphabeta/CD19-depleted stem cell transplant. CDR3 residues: CASSLATSGTPMYTQYF. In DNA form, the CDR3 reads TGCGCCAGCAGCTTGGCGACTAGCGGGACCCCCATGTATACGCAGTATTTT.